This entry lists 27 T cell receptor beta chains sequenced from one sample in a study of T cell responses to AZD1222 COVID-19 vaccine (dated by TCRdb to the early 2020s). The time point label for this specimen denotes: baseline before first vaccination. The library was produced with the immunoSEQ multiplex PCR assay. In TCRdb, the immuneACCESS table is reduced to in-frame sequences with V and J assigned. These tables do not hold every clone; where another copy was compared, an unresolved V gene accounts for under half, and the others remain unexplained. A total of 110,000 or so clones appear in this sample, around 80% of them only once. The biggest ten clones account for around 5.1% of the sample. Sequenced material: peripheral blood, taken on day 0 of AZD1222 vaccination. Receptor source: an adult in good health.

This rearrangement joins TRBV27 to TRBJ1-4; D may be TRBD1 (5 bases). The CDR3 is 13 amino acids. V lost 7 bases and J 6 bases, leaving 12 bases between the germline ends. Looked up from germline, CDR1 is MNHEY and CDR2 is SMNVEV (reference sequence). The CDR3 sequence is CASNARGDEKLFF. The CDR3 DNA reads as TGTGCCAGCAATGCCCGGGGGGATGAAAAACTGTTTTTT.

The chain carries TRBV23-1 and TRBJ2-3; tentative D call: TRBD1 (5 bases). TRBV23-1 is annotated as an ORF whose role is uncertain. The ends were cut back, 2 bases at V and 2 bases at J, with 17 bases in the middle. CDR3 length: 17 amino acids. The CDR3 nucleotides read TGCGCCAGCAGTCAAAAAACTCAGGGTTGTGTCACAGATACGCAGTATTTT. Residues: CASSQKTQGCVTDTQYF.

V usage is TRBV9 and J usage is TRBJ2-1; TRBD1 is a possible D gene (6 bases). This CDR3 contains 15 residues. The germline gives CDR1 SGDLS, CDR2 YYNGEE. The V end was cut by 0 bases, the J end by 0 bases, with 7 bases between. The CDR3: CASSVEDSSYNEQFF. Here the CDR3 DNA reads TGTGCCAGCAGCGTAGAGGACAGCTCCTACAATGAGCAGTTCTTC.

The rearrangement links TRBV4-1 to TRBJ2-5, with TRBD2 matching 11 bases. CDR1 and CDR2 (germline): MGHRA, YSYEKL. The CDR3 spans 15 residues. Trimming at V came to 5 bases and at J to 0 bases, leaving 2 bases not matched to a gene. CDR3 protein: CASSYSGGDQETQYF. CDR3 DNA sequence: TGCGCCAGCAGCTATAGCGGGGGGGACCAAGAGACCCAGTACTTC.

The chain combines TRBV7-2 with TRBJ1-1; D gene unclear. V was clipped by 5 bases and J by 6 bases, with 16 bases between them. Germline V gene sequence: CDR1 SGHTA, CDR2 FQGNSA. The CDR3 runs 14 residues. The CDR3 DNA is TGTGCCAGCAGCGGCAGTTTATGGGTCGCTGAAGCTTTCTTT. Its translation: CASSGSLWVAEAFF.

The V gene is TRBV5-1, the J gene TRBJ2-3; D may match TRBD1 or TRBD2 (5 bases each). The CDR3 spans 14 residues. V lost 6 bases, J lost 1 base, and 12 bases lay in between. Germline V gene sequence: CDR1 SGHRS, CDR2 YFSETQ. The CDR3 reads CASISVGGTDTQYF. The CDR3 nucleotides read TGCGCCAGCATTTCGGTGGGGGGCACAGATACGCAGTATTTT.

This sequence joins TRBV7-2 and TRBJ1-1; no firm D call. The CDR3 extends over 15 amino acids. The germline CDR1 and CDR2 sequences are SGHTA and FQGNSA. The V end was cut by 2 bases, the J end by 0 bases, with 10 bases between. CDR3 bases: TGTGCCAGCAGCTTATACGGTACGGTGAACACTGAAGCTTTCTTT. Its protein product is CASSLYGTVNTEAFF.

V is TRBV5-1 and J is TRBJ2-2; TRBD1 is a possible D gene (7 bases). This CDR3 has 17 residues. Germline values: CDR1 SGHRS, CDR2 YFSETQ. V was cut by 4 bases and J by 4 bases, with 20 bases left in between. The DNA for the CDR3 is TGCGCCAGCAGCGGAGGGGGCCCAAGGTCCGGCACCGGGGAGCTGTTTTTT. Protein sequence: CASSGGGPRSGTGELFF. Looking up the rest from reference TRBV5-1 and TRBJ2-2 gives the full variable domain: KAGVTQTPRYLIKTRGQQVTLSCSPISGHRSVSWYQQTPGQGLQFLFEYFSETQRNKGNFPGRFSGRQFSNSRSEMNVSTLELGDSALYLCASSGGGPRSGTGELFFGEGSRLTVL.

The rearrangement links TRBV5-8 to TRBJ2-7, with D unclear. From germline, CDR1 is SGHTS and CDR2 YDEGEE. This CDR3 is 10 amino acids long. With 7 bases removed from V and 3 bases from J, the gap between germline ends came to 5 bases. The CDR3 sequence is CASGVYEQYF. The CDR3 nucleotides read TGTGCCAGCGGGGTCTACGAGCAGTACTTC.

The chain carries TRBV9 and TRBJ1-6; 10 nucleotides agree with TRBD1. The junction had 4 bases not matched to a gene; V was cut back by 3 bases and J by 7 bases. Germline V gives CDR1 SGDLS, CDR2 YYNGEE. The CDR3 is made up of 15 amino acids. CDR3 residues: CASSEGGQGNSPLHF. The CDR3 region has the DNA TGTGCCAGCAGCGAGGGGGGACAGGGGAATTCACCCCTCCACTTT.

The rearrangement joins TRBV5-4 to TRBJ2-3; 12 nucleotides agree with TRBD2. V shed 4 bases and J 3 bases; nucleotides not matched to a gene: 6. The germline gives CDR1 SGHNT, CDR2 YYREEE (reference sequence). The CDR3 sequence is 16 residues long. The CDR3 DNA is TGTGCCAGCAGCCTTTACCTAGCGGGGGGGACAGATACGCAGTATTTT. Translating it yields CASSLYLAGGTDTQYF.

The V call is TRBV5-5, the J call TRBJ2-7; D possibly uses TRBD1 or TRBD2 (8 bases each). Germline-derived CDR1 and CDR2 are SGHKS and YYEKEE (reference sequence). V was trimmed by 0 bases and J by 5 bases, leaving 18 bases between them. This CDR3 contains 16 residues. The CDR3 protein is CASSLVRGAGGDEQYF. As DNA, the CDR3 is TGTGCCAGCAGCTTGGTGCGGGGGGCAGGGGGCGACGAGCAGTACTTC.

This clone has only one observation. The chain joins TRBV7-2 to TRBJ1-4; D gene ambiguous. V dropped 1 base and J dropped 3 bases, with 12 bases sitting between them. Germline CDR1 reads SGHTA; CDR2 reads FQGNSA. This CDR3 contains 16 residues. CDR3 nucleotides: TGTGCCAGCAGCTTAGAAAAGGGCCGTCCTAATGAAAAACTGTTTTTT. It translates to CASSLEKGRPNEKLFF.

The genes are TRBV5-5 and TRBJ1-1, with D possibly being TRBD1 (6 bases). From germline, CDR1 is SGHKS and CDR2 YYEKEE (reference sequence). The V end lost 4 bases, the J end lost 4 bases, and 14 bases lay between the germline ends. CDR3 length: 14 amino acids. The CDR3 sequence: CASSDRRGSTEAFF. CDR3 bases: TGTGCCAGCAGCGACCGGAGGGGGAGCACTGAAGCTTTCTTT.

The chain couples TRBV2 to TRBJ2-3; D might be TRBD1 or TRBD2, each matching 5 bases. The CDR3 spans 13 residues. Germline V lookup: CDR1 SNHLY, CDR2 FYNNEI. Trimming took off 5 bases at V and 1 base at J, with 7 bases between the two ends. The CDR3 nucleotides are TGTGCCAGCAGTTTGGGGGGCACAGATACGCAGTATTTT. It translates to CASSLGGTDTQYF.

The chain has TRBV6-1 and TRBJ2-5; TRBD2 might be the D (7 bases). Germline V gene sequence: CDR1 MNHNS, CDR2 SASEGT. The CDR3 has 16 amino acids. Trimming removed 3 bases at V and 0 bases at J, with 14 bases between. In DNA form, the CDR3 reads TGTGCCAGCAGTGACGGACTAGGGGGGTACCAAGAGACCCAGTACTTC. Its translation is CASSDGLGGYQETQYF.

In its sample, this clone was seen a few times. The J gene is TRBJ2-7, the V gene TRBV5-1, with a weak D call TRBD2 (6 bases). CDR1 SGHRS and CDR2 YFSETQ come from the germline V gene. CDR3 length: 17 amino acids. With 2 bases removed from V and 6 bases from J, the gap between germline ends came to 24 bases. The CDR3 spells CASSLDPAGPGGREQYF. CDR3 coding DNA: TGCGCCAGCAGCTTAGACCCCGCCGGGCCCGGAGGGCGCGAGCAGTACTTC. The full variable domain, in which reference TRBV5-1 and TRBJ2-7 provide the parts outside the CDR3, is KAGVTQTPRYLIKTRGQQVTLSCSPISGHRSVSWYQQTPGQGLQFLFEYFSETQRNKGNFPGRFSGRQFSNSRSEMNVSTLELGDSALYLCASSLDPAGPGGREQYFGPGTRLTVT.

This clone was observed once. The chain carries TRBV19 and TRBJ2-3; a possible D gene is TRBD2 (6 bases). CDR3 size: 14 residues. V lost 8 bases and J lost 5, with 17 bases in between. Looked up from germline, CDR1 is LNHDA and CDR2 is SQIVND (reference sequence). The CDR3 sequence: CASDNLGGLDTQYF. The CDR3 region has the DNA TGTGCCAGTGACAACCTGGGGGGACTAGATACGCAGTATTTT.

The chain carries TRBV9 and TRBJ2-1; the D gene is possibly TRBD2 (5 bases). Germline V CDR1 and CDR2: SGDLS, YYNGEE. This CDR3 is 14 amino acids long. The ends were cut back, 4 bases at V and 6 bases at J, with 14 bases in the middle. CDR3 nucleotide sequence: TGTGCCAGCAGCCCCGGGGTTCTGGGCAATGAGCAGTTCTTC. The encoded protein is CASSPGVLGNEQFF.

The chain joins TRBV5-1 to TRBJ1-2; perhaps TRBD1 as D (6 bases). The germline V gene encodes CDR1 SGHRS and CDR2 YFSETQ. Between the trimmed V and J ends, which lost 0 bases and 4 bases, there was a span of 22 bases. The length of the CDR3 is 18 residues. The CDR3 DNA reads TGCGCCAGCAGCTTGGTCGGGACATTCCGGGCTTTACGCTATGGCTACACCTTC. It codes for CASSLVGTFRALRYGYTF.

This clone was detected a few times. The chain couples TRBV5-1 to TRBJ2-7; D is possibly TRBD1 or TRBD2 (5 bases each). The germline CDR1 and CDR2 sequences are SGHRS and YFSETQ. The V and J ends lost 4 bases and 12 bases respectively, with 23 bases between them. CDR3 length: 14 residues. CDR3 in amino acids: CASSPQGRLIGPYF. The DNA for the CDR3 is TGCGCCAGCAGCCCCCAGGGACGGCTTATAGGACCGTACTTC.

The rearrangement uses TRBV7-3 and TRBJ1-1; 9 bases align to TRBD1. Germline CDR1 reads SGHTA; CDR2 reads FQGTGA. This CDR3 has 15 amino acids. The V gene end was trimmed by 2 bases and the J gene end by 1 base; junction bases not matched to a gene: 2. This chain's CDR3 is CASSLSGQGNTEAFF. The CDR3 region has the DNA TGTGCCAGCAGCTTATCGGGACAGGGGAACACTGAAGCTTTCTTT.

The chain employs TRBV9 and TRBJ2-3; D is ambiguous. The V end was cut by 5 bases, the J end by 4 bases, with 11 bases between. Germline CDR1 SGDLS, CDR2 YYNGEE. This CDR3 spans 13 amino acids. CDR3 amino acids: CASRSRFADTQYF. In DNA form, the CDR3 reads TGTGCCAGCAGGTCACGATTCGCAGATACGCAGTATTTT.

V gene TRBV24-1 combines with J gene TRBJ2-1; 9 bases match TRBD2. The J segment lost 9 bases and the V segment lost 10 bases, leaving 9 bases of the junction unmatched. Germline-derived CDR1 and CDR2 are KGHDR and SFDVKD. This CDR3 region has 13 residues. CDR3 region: CATQGGGAGEQFF. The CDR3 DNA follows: TGTGCCACTCAAGGCGGGGGGGCTGGTGAGCAGTTCTTC.

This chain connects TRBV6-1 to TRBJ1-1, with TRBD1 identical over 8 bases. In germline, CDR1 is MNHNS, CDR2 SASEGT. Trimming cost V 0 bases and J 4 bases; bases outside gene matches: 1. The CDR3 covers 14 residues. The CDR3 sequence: CASSEAQGATEAFF. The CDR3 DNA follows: TGTGCCAGCAGTGAAGCTCAGGGGGCCACTGAAGCTTTCTTT.

CDR3 nucleotide sequence: TGTGCCAGTAGTATTCAAGGAGGGGGAGGCTACACCTTC. Residues: CASSIQGGGGYTF. This sequence joins TRBV19 and TRBJ1-2, with D perhaps matching TRBD1 (6 bases). The CDR3 has 13 residues. The V and J ends lost 3 bases and 8 bases respectively, with 13 bases between them. The germline V gene has CDR1 LNHDA and CDR2 SQIVND (reference sequence).

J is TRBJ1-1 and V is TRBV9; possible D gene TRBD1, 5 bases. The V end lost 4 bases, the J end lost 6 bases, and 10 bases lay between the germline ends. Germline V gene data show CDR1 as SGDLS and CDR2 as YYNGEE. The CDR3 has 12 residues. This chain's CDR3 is CASSRRDAEAFF. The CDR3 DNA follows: TGTGCCAGCAGCAGGAGGGACGCTGAAGCTTTCTTT.